This T cell receptor (beta chain) was profiled in a study of blood T cell repertoires in COVID-19. Study-wide background: Samples came from the United States, Italy and Spain, spanning acute and convalescent COVID-19. Nucleic acid was either cDNA or gDNA, and it came from T cells, B-cell-depleted T cells, or PBMCs.

Germline V gene lookup returns CDR1 LGHNA and CDR2 YNFKEQ. The CDR3 is 15 residues long. The ends lost 2 bases at V and 12 bases at J; junction bases unmatched: 10. Per the original data handling: Using reference gene primer amplification, nucleated cell counts were estimated. The data were produced by immunoSEQ multiplex PCR, yet TCRdb's version contains in-frame clones alone and is incomplete. V, J and clone size reflect that table, while D and trimming were determined from the DNA. The data contain 160,000 or so clones, 80% of them singletons. Clinical history as reported by participants underpinned cohort assignment.

This clonotype originated in a man aged 40-49 years who had recovered from COVID-19. This chain joins TRBV4-2 and TRBJ2-7, with 13 positions matching TRBD2. The sample taken for sequencing was PBMCs or T cells enriched from blood (not recorded which). DNA of the CDR3: TGTGCCAGCAGCCAACGTGGGACTAGCGGGAAGATTCCGTACTTC. This gives the protein CASSQRGTSGKIPYF.